What follows are 25 T cell receptor beta chains derived from one specimen sequenced in a study of Ad26.COV2.S vaccination and SARS-CoV-2 variants. Clones were read by immunoSEQ multiplex PCR, and TCRdb kept only the in-frame ones, dropping some. In the table there are about 350,000 clones, approximately 90% of which are singletons. Stated treatment: some 20 received Ad26.COV2.S at low or high dose, single or two shots; about 5 received placebo; per-sample allocation not given. At day 63 after the first vaccine or placebo injection, samples were drawn. This specimen was peripheral blood, taken in a trial of Ad26.COV2.S vaccine versus placebo. These receptors came from a person between 18 and 59 years old who received the Ad26.COV2.S COVID-19 vaccine or a placebo.

The V gene is TRBV7-9, the J gene TRBJ1-1; D is perhaps TRBD1 (5 bases). Germline V gives CDR1 SEHNR, CDR2 FQNEAQ (reference sequence). V lost 1 base and J lost 3, with 15 bases in between. There are 16 residues in the CDR3. The CDR3 DNA follows: TGTGCCAGCAGCTTAGGGGTGGGAGGGACCCACACTGAAGCTTTCTTT. Protein: CASSLGVGGTHTEAFF.

The rearrangement uses TRBV5-4 and TRBJ1-1; no clear D gene. Germline V gene data show CDR1 as SGHNT and CDR2 as YYREEE (reference sequence). The CDR3 extends over 16 amino acids. V gave up 3 bases and J gave up 2 bases, with 17 bases separating them. The CDR3 reads CASSSRGGRLNTEAFF. The CDR3 region has the DNA TGTGCCAGCAGCTCCCGAGGAGGGCGGCTCAACACTGAAGCTTTCTTT.

V and J are TRBV6-5 and TRBJ2-5; 10 bases line up with TRBD1. Germline CDR1 MNHEY, CDR2 SVGAGI. Losses at the gene ends were 7 bases for V and 5 bases for J; bases not matched to a gene: 4. The CDR3 has 13 amino acids. The chain's CDR3 is CASTDRGLETQYF. The CDR3, as DNA: TGTGCCAGCACCGACAGGGGGCTGGAGACCCAGTACTTC.

The chain uses TRBV9 and TRBJ1-1, with a weak D call TRBD1 (6 bases). CDR3 length equals 14 residues. V was trimmed by 2 bases and J by 7 bases, leaving 15 bases between them. CDR1 and CDR2 (germline): SGDLS, YYNGEE. Written as DNA, the CDR3 is TGTGCCAGCAGCGTCGATCCGGACAGCCTTGAAGCTTTCTTT. It specifies CASSVDPDSLEAFF.

This clone was recorded once. The CDR3: CSVETSGYFNYNEQFF. The CDR3 region has the DNA TGCAGCGTTGAAACTAGCGGATACTTCAACTACAATGAGCAGTTCTTC. V and J are TRBV29-1 and TRBJ2-1; 8 positions agree with TRBD2. With V trimmed by 2 bases and J by 3 bases, 9 bases remained unmatched. Per germline, CDR1 SQVTM and CDR2 ANQGSEA. This CDR3 is 16 amino acids long.

This rearrangement joins TRBV19 to TRBJ2-7, with a possible D match to TRBD1 (5 bases). Germline CDR1 and CDR2: LNHDA and SQIVND (reference sequence). The CDR3 consists of 14 residues. V lost 6 bases, J lost 3 bases, and 15 bases lay in between. CDR3 loop: CASSPAGFGYEQYF. In nucleotides, the CDR3 is TGTGCCAGTAGCCCCGCAGGGTTTGGCTACGAGCAGTACTTC.

The chain links TRBV6-5 to TRBJ1-1; the D is unclear. V was clipped by 5 bases and J by 2 bases, with 9 bases between them. The germline V gene has CDR1 MNHEY and CDR2 SVGAGI. The CDR3 extends over 13 amino acids. The CDR3 bases are TGTGCCAGCAGTATAAAGGGCAACACTGAAGCTTTCTTT. Protein: CASSIKGNTEAFF.

The chain carries TRBV6-5 and TRBJ2-7; 7 bases map to TRBD1. The CDR3 runs 15 residues. The germline V gene has CDR1 MNHEY and CDR2 SVGAGI. J was trimmed by 0 bases and V by 6 bases; bases with no gene match: 8. The CDR3 nucleotides read TGTGCCAGCAGAGCCGGGACAGTTGGCTCCTACGAGCAGTACTTC. Amino acid sequence: CASRAGTVGSYEQYF.

The rearrangement uses TRBV5-3 and TRBJ2-6; no reliable D call. TRBV5-3 is marked as an open reading frame, function uncertain. The ends were cut back, 3 bases at V and 0 bases at J, with 10 bases in the middle. This CDR3 region has 16 residues. CDR3 nucleotide sequence: TGTGCCAGAAGCTCCAGGACGGCCTCTGGGGCCAACGTCCTGACTTTC. It codes for CARSSRTASGANVLTF.

This chain connects TRBV28 to TRBJ2-1, with D possibly being TRBD2 (6 bases). V was trimmed by 7 bases and J by 9 bases, leaving 19 bases between them. Germline lookup yields CDR1 MDHEN and CDR2 SYDVKM. There are 14 residues in the CDR3. The CDR3 here is CASTRMGGPGEQFF. As DNA, the CDR3 is TGTGCCAGCACGAGGATGGGAGGCCCGGGTGAGCAGTTCTTC.

This chain connects TRBV24-1 to TRBJ2-3; D is uncertain. The CDR3 is made up of 12 amino acids. CDR1 is KGHDR, CDR2 SFDVKD, per germline. Trimming cost V 0 bases and J 5 bases, with 2 bases left between them. CDR3 loop: CATSDLLDTQYF. In nucleotides, the CDR3 is TGTGCCACCAGTGATTTGCTAGATACGCAGTATTTT.

V usage is TRBV6-4 and J usage is TRBJ1-2; 9 positions agree with TRBD1. The CDR3 is made up of 16 amino acids. Germline CDR1 is MRHNA and CDR2 is SNTAGT. J was trimmed by 7 bases and V by 4 bases; bases with no gene match: 13. Here the CDR3 reads CASSAHPGDRDVGYTF. CDR3 in DNA: TGTGCCAGCAGTGCCCACCCAGGGGACAGGGATGTTGGCTACACCTTC.

This clone has ten or more counts. The V and J genes are TRBV15 and TRBJ2-5; possibly TRBD2 for D (6 bases). The germline V and J ends were trimmed by 0 bases and 4 bases, with 12 bases remaining between them. Germline CDR1 and CDR2: LNHNV and YYDKDF (reference sequence). The length of the CDR3 is 15 residues. The CDR3 DNA is TGTGCCACCAGCAGAGATGGAGGGGAGGTAGAGACCCAGTACTTC. It encodes CATSRDGGEVETQYF.

The chain couples TRBV9 to TRBJ2-7; TRBD2 is a possible D gene (7 bases). This CDR3 is built from 14 residues. The V gene lost 4 bases and the J gene lost 4 bases, with 15 bases spanning the gap. CDR1 is SGDLS, CDR2 YYNGEE, per germline. The CDR3 spells CASSLLGGAYEQYF. The CDR3 nucleotides read TGTGCCAGCAGCCTATTAGGGGGGGCTTACGAGCAGTACTTC.

The chain employs TRBV30 and TRBJ1-1; a possible D gene is TRBD1 (5 bases). V shed 1 base and J shed 10 bases, with 16 bases lying between them. CDR1 and CDR2 from the germline V gene are GTSNPN and SVGIG (reference sequence). This CDR3 contains 13 residues. The CDR3, as DNA: TGTGCCTGGAGTGGATCAGCTAGGGGAGCAGCTTTCTTT. Encoded protein: CAWSGSARGAAFF.

V gene TRBV21-1 combines with J gene TRBJ1-1. TRBV21-1 is a known pseudogene. The CDR3 covers 15 residues. The CDR3 loop reads CASTRRWVGVAEAFF. The DNA for the CDR3 is TGTGCCAGCACTCGGCGATGGGTTGGAGTCGCTGAAGCTTTCTTT.

The V and J genes are TRBV19 and TRBJ1-5; no reliable D call. CDR3 length equals 15 residues. Germline V gene lookup returns CDR1 LNHDA and CDR2 SQIVND (reference sequence). The germline V and J ends were trimmed by 3 bases and 1 base, with 10 bases remaining between them. CDR3 amino acids: CASSIIRNSNQPQHF. DNA for the CDR3: TGTGCCAGTAGTATCATTAGGAACAGCAATCAGCCCCAGCATTTT.

This clone was detected once. The chain has TRBV7-3 and TRBJ2-7; the match to TRBD1 covers 9 bases. Germline V gene sequence: CDR1 SGHTA, CDR2 FQGTGA. This CDR3 contains 14 residues. The ends lost 4 bases at V and 3 bases at J; junction bases unmatched: 4. CDR3 protein: CASSYGGQGYEQYF. The CDR3 DNA sequence: TGTGCCAGCAGCTATGGGGGACAGGGCTACGAGCAGTACTTC.

The V call is TRBV4-2, the J call TRBJ1-6; 7 bases are shared with TRBD1. The V gene's germline CDR1 is LGHNA and CDR2 YNFKEQ. J was trimmed by 9 bases and V by 0 bases; bases with no gene match: 8. This CDR3 contains 16 residues. CDR3 bases: TGTGCCAGCAGCCAAGATCGTACAGGGGTTGGTTCACCCCTCCACTTT. Protein: CASSQDRTGVGSPLHF.

This chain links TRBV5-8 with TRBJ2-5, with D perhaps TRBD1 (6 bases). Trimming cost V 0 bases and J 1 base, with 16 bases left between them. Germline V lookup: CDR1 SGHTS, CDR2 YDEGEE. The CDR3 sequence is 17 residues long. This CDR3 reads CASSLGAGATVQETQYF. Written as DNA, the CDR3 is TGTGCCAGCAGCTTGGGGGCAGGGGCAACGGTCCAAGAGACCCAGTACTTC.

This chain uses TRBV10-3 with TRBJ1-1; the D gene is possibly TRBD1 (5 bases). Germline lookup yields CDR1 ENHRY and CDR2 SYGVKD. The CDR3 sequence is 14 residues long. Trimming left V 3 bases short and J 4 bases short, with 12 bases between. The CDR3 bases are TGTGCCATCAGTGACTTGCAGGGTCGCACTGAAGCTTTCTTT. Protein sequence: CAISDLQGRTEAFF.

J is TRBJ2-1 and V is TRBV27; D remains unclear. V was trimmed by 4 bases and J by 4 bases, leaving 8 bases between them. The germline V gene encodes CDR1 MNHEY and CDR2 SMNVEV (reference sequence). The CDR3 extends over 13 amino acids. For the CDR3, the DNA is TGTGCCAGCAGTTCCCGACGGTACAATGAGCAGTTCTTC. Translation gives CASSSRRYNEQFF.

The chain uses TRBV27 and TRBJ2-7; either TRBD1 or TRBD2 may supply D (5 bases each). The CDR3 is 16 residues long. Trimming removed 2 bases at V and 7 bases at J, with 21 bases between. Germline V CDR1 and CDR2: MNHEY, SMNVEV (reference sequence). DNA of the CDR3: TGTGCCAGCAGTTTAACCCCGGTGGGGACCATGGGGGAGCAGTACTTC. Its protein product is CASSLTPVGTMGEQYF.

This chain uses TRBV29-1 with TRBJ2-1; 8 bases are a match to TRBD2. Trimming took 3 bases from V and 7 from J; bases not matched to a gene: 8. The CDR3 is 14 amino acids. Germline V CDR1 and CDR2: SQVTM, ANQGSEA. CDR3 residues: CSVDASGSSNEQFF. The CDR3 DNA reads as TGCAGCGTTGACGCTAGCGGGTCCTCTAATGAGCAGTTCTTC.

This clone was observed a single time. The V gene is TRBV9, the J gene TRBJ1-1; TRBD1 is a possible D gene (5 bases). Trimming took 0 bases from V and 1 from J, leaving 13 bases between them. CDR1 and CDR2 (germline): SGDLS, YYNGEE. This CDR3 is built from 16 residues. The DNA of the CDR3 is TGTGCCAGCAGCGTAGTCGGGGGAAGCCAGAACACTGAAGCTTTCTTT. It encodes CASSVVGGSQNTEAFF.